This T cell receptor (beta chain) was documented in a study of T cell responses to AZD1222 COVID-19 vaccine. Generated by immunoSEQ multiplex PCR, the TCRdb table keeps only in-frame clones and is missing some. This sample yields over 120,000 clones, of which around 84% are seen a single time; 5.1% belongs to the top ten. General study results and limits: None of the repertoires were sampled until the peak T cell response had passed.

The CDR3 has 12 amino acids. V gave up 6 bases and J gave up 4 bases, with 9 bases separating them. Germline lookup yields CDR1 SEHNR and CDR2 FQNEAQ (reference sequence). This clone was detected a few times. Its antigen is not known. The receptor comes from an adult who received the AZD1222 COVID-19 vaccine. This chain connects TRBV7-9 to TRBJ1-1; possible D gene TRBD1, 6 bases. This specimen consisted of peripheral blood, obtained 28 days after the second AZD1222 dose. The CDR3 reads CASRQGVTEAFF. The CDR3 coding sequence is TGTGCCAGCAGACAGGGTGTCACTGAAGCTTTCTTT.